Sequencing of this T cell receptor beta chain was carried out in a study of a mutant IDH1 vaccine in newly diagnosed glioma (dated by TCRdb to 2020 to 2022). Regarding the research as a whole: Patients received eight vaccinations in weeks 1, 3, 5, 7, 11, 15, 19 and 23, corresponding to visits V03 through V10. Vaccination began 4-6 weeks after radiotherapy alone, or alongside temozolomide cycles in the chemotherapy-containing groups. Of the approximately 30 treated patients, approximately 62% were male and roughly 38% were female, and a mean age of approximately 40 years was recorded. Prior to enrollment, standard therapy consisting of radiotherapy alone, temozolomide alone, or radiochemotherapy with temozolomide had been administered to patients, with the combination being received by most patients. Six visits were used for peripheral blood collection: V03 (baseline), V05, V07, V10, V12 and V13. Longitudinal TCRB deep sequencing was done for some 26 treated patients, wherever samples were available for exploratory analyses.

The library was obtained by the immunoSEQ multiplex PCR assay. Following the manufacturer's protocol, the hsTCRB Kit was used to amplify rearranged TCR beta chain sequences. TCRB libraries were sequenced on an Illumina MiSeq. The authors' pipeline ran thus. Demultiplexing, trimming and gene mapping were performed with the kit vendor's proprietary platform. As stored in TCRdb, this immuneACCESS dataset retains in-frame rearrangements with V and J assigned. A fraction of the clones does not appear; measured against another copy, unresolved V genes explain less than half of the discrepancy, and the remainder lacks a known reason. The V and J calls and clone size are taken from that table; D and trimming were inferred from the DNA. This sample gives 95,000 to 120,000 clones in total; under 90% of them show up just once. Of the sample, roughly 0.65% is held by the ten largest clones. Turning to this clone: What antigen it recognizes has not been identified. Base-call qualities are not available, and no considerably larger clone is one nucleotide away.

The CDR3, cysteine through phenylalanine, is 13 amino acids long. Solely the CDR3 DNA is kept, with 39 bases framed from the first base. V is trimmed back by 7 bases and J by 6 bases, and the junction contains 5 bases that no gene match accounts for. For CDR1 and CDR2, the germline V gene lists SQVTM and ANQGSEA. Overall study outcomes, separate from this receptor: The authors stated that sample limitations prevented analyses of patient blood samples from being reproduced. Across multiple MHC alleles, vaccine-induced immune responses were seen in 90% to 95% of patients. No apparent relationship was observed between pseudoprogression and alterations in the top peripheral T cell clonotypes detected by TCRB sequencing. Availability determined which PBMC samples were chosen for TCRB deep sequencing.

The label giving this sample's time point can be read as: week 11, during vaccination. Every vaccine dose consisted of 300 ug of a 20-mer mutant IDH1 peptide in Montanide, administered subcutaneously together with topical imiquimod. Donors had newly diagnosed WHO grade 3 or 4 IDH1-mutant astrocytomas with loss of nuclear ATRX. The samples were drawn from NOA16, a multicentre, single-arm, open-label phase I trial in Germany that tested a mutant IDH1 peptide vaccine in humans for the first time. Genomic DNA for TCRB sequencing was extracted from EDTA blood using the DNeasy Blood and Tissue Kit. The sample in question was PBMCs, obtained from a glioma patient whose treatment included an IDH1 peptide vaccine. The origin of this receptor is a woman between 45 and 65 years old with glioma. Recombination joined TRBV29-1 with TRBJ2-7; 14 of the junction bases match TRBD2. The CDR3 protein is CSARLAGGREQYF. The nucleotide sequence reads as follows: TGCAGCGCTCGACTAGCGGGAGGGCGCGAGCAGTACTTC.